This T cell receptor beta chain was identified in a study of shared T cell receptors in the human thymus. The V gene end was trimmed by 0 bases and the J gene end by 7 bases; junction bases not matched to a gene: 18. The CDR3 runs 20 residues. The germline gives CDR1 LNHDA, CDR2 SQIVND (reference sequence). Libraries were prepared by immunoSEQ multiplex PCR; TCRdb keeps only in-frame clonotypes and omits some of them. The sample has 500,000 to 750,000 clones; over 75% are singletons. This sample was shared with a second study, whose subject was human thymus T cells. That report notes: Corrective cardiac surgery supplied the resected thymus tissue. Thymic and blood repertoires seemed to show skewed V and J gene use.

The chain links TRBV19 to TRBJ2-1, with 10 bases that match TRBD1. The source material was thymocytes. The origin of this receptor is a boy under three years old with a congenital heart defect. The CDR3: CASSIDPEPVTGGSSNEQFF. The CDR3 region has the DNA TGTGCCAGTAGTATAGACCCCGAGCCCGTGACAGGGGGCTCGTCGAATGAGCAGTTCTTC.